A single sample is the source of the 18 T cell receptor beta chains below, sequenced in a study of vaccination and CD4 T cells after COVID-19. Researchers used the Oncomine TCR Beta short-read assay to sequence DNA from cultured CD4+ T cells. TCRdb reprocessed the PCR reads with MiXCR, giving one entry per CDR3 protein. The profile shows about 21,000 distinct CDR3 sequences, around 48% of them singletons. These receptors have no identified antigens. Sample treatment: approximately 10-day PBMC culture with coronavirus spike peptide pools or control peptides (ViraFEST assay). The sequenced sample was CD4+ T cells from blood, cultured in vitro. The receptors derive from a human donor who had recovered from COVID-19.

The rearrangement joins TRBV2 to TRBJ1-5; 7 bases match TRBD1. The CDR3 consists of 14 residues. J gave up 7 bases and V 6 bases, and 9 bases lay outside the gene matches. Looked up from germline, CDR1 is SNHLY and CDR2 is FYNNEI. The CDR3 nucleotides are TGTGCCAGCAGAAGACAGGGATATGGGCAGCCCCAGCATTTT. Translating it yields CASRRQGYGQPQHF.

V and J are TRBV6-2 or TRBV6-3 and TRBJ2-3; 13 bases are shared with TRBD2. The junction had 4 bases not matched to a gene; V was cut back by 5 bases and J by 2 bases. The CDR3 extends over 16 amino acids. Germline loops: CDR1 MNHEY, CDR2 SVGEGT. The CDR3, as DNA: TGTGCCAGCAGTGTGACTAGCGGGGGGCCCACAGATACGCAGTATTTT. It is translated as CASSVTSGGPTDTQYF.

The V call is TRBV28, the J call TRBJ1-1; 11 bases fit TRBD1. Germline assignment: CDR1 MDHEN and CDR2 SYDVKM. V lost 3 bases to trimming and J lost 4 bases; unmatched junction nucleotides: 7. This CDR3 contains 16 residues. The CDR3 nucleotides are TGTGCCAGCAGTTTCCTCCCCGGGACAGGGGGCACTGAAGCTTTCTTT. Translation: CASSFLPGTGGTEAFF.

CDR3 sequence (DNA): TGTGCCAGCAGCCCTACTAGCGGGAGGTACACCGGGGAGCTGTTTTTT. Amino acids: CASSPTSGRYTGELFF. The chain uses TRBV6-2 or TRBV6-3 and TRBJ2-2; 12 bases match TRBD2. Germline V CDR1 and CDR2: MNHEY, SVGEGT. This CDR3 has 16 amino acids. Germline trimming cut 6 bases from V and 3 bases from J; bases unmatched to any gene: 5.

This clonotype appeared a few times. The chain links TRBV20-1 to TRBJ1-5; D might be TRBD1 (5 bases). Germline-derived CDR1 and CDR2 are DFQATT and SNEGSKA (reference sequence). The CDR3 extends over 14 amino acids. V was cut by 5 bases and J by 7 bases, with 18 bases left in between. In nucleotides, the CDR3 is TGCAGTGCTCGGCCCCCGCAAGGGGTACAGCCCCAGCATTTT. It yields the protein CSARPPQGVQPQHF.

By proportion, this clonotype is medium-sized (0.01 to 0.1%). This chain joins TRBV15 and TRBJ1-6, with TRBD1 matching over 9 bases. Looked up from germline, CDR1 is LNHNV and CDR2 is YYDKDF (reference sequence). J lost 10 bases, V lost 3 bases, and 7 bases had no gene match. The CDR3 sequence is 15 residues long. DNA for the CDR3: TGTGCCACCAGCAGGGGACAGGGCTTCAACTCACCCCTCCACTTT. It codes for CATSRGQGFNSPLHF.

The J gene is TRBJ1-3, the V gene TRBV28, with no clear D. The germline V gene encodes CDR1 MDHEN and CDR2 SYDVKM. V lost 2 bases to trimming and J lost 4 bases, with 6 bases between them. The CDR3 loop spans 13 amino acids. CDR3: CASSLDSGNTIYF. The CDR3, as DNA: TGTGCCAGCAGTTTAGATTCCGGAAACACCATATATTTT.

This clonotype was detected only once. J is TRBJ2-1 and V is TRBV11-3; 7 positions agree with TRBD1. Germline trimming cut 8 bases from V and 2 bases from J; bases unmatched to any gene: 6. This CDR3 spans 14 amino acids. CDR1 is SGHNT, CDR2 YENEEA, per germline. CDR3 nucleotides: TGTGCCAGCGCTCGACAGGGACCCTACAATGAGCAGTTCTTC. Protein sequence: CASARQGPYNEQFF.

This clonotype was seen only a few times. The chain is built from TRBV20-1 and TRBJ1-5; 11 bases map to TRBD1. Losses at the gene ends were 5 bases for V and 6 bases for J; bases not matched to a gene: 12. Looked up from germline, CDR1 is DFQATT and CDR2 is SNEGSKA (reference sequence). This CDR3 spans 16 amino acids. CDR3 nucleotide sequence: TGCAGTGCTGCCGGGACAGGGGGATTTAATGTTCAGCCCCAGCATTTT. Translated: CSAAGTGGFNVQPQHF.

The rearrangement uses TRBV28 and TRBJ2-7, with a tentative D call TRBD2 (5 bases). The CDR3 has 16 amino acids. V was pared by 0 bases and J by 1 base, with 13 bases between. Germline CDR1 reads MDHEN; CDR2 reads SYDVKM. The CDR3 loop reads CASSLWEAGDSYEQYF. The CDR3 coding sequence is TGTGCCAGCAGTTTATGGGAGGCAGGTGATTCCTACGAGCAGTACTTC.

This clonotype has only a few counts. This chain joins TRBV19 and TRBJ1-1; 9 bases are a match to TRBD1. CDR1 and CDR2 from the germline V gene are LNHDA and SQIVND (reference sequence). J gave up 4 bases and V 3 bases, and 3 bases lay outside the gene matches. The CDR3 is 14 amino acids. This CDR3 reads CASSMGQGSTEAFF. CDR3 nucleotides: TGTGCCAGTAGTATGGGACAGGGAAGCACTGAAGCTTTCTTT.

This rearrangement joins TRBV7-9 to TRBJ1-1; weak D call: TRBD1 (6 bases). CDR1 and CDR2 from the germline V gene are SEHNR and FQNEAQ (reference sequence). This CDR3 has 14 amino acids. V was pared by 5 bases and J by 4 bases, with 14 bases between. The CDR3 DNA follows: TGTGCCAGCAGCGCAATGGGGGGCGGCACTGAAGCTTTCTTT. Translation: CASSAMGGGTEAFF.

This clonotype was counted a few times. The CDR3 DNA reads as TGTGCCAGCAGGGAGGACAGGGGCAGCAATCAGCCCCAGCATTTT. It encodes CASREDRGSNQPQHF. The gene calls are TRBV6-1 and TRBJ1-5; TRBD1 aligns across 9 bases. Germline V gives CDR1 MNHNS, CDR2 SASEGT. The CDR3 totals 15 residues. J was trimmed by 1 base and V by 6 bases; bases with no gene match: 4.

This rearrangement joins TRBV28 to TRBJ2-4; TRBD2 agrees at 8 bases. The CDR3 has 15 amino acids. Trimming cost V 10 bases and J 8 bases; bases outside gene matches: 16. The V gene's germline CDR1 is MDHEN and CDR2 SYDVKM. This CDR3 is CAISNAGGRGDIQYF. CDR3 bases: TGTGCCATCTCAAACGCGGGAGGAAGGGGAGACATTCAGTACTTC.

The chain recombines TRBV19 with TRBJ2-1; 10 nucleotides line up with TRBD2. The germline V gene encodes CDR1 LNHDA and CDR2 SQIVND (reference sequence). Trimming at V came to 3 bases and at J to 2 bases, leaving 7 bases not matched to a gene. The CDR3 sequence is 17 residues long. The CDR3 bases are TGTGCCAGTAGTATTTGGGCTAGCGGGAGCCCCTACAATGAGCAGTTCTTC. This sequence encodes CASSIWASGSPYNEQFF. Drawing the rest from reference TRBV19 and TRBJ2-1, the complete variable domain is DGGITQSPKYLFRKEGQNVTLSCEQNLNHDAMYWYRQDPGQGLRLIYYSQIVNDFQKGDIAEGYSVSREKKESFPLTVTSAQKNPTAFYLCASSIWASGSPYNEQFFGPGTRLTVL.

V usage is TRBV20-1 and J usage is TRBJ1-1; no definite D call. Germline V lookup: CDR1 DFQATT, CDR2 SNEGSKA (reference sequence). The CDR3 sequence is 13 residues long. Between the trimmed V and J ends, which lost 4 bases and 4 bases, there was a span of 13 bases. The CDR3 spells CSAKSPGITEAFF. The CDR3 DNA follows: TGCAGTGCTAAATCCCCGGGAATCACTGAAGCTTTCTTT.

V gene TRBV6-1 combines with J gene TRBJ1-1; D gene ambiguous. V shed 5 bases and J shed 2 bases, with 6 bases lying between them. CDR3 size: 12 residues. Germline loops: CDR1 MNHNS, CDR2 SASEGT. The CDR3 DNA follows: TGTGCCAGCAGTAGGACCAACACTGAAGCTTTCTTT. This codes for CASSRTNTEAFF.

The chain has TRBV6-1 and TRBJ1-5; D is undetermined. In germline, CDR1 is MNHNS, CDR2 SASEGT. The CDR3 has 13 amino acids. The V end lost 5 bases, the J end lost 5 bases, and 10 bases lay between the germline ends. CDR3 sequence reads: CASSLRLDQPQHF. In nucleotides, the CDR3 is TGTGCCAGCAGTCTCCGCCTCGATCAGCCCCAGCATTTT.